This TCR beta chain was sequenced for a study of long-term antiretroviral therapy in people with HIV. Survey-level resolution applied to immunoSEQ assay v3.0. Method: immunoSEQ multiplex PCR; TCRdb's copy keeps in-frame clones and lacks some. The sample contains tens of thousands of clones, over 85% of which appear only once. The sequencing here drew on unsorted PBMCs, taken 6.2 years after starting antiretroviral therapy. The TCR was taken from a man between 35 and 55 years old with HIV.

In DNA form, the CDR3 reads TGTGCCAGCAGAGACATGGGCCCACTAAGGTCGGGGGAGTTCTTC. It encodes CASRDMGPLRSGEFF. The gene calls are TRBV6-1 and TRBJ2-1; a weak D match, TRBD2 (6 bases). The CDR3 has 15 residues. CDR1 and CDR2 from the germline V gene are MNHNS and SASEGT. Trimming cost V 6 bases and J 14 bases, with 26 bases left between them.